Listed here are 26 T cell receptor beta chains from one sample, sequenced in a study of blood T cell repertoires in COVID-19. Generated by immunoSEQ multiplex PCR, the TCRdb table keeps only in-frame clones and is missing some. The sample holds 150,000 or so clones; about nine tenths are singletons and the top ten take about 6.5%. The sequencing input was peripheral blood. All receptors derive from a man aged 80 or over with acute or convalescent COVID-19.

This clone was seen only a few times. This CDR3 is CSVDGTQRFGYTF. The DNA for the CDR3 is TGCAGCGTTGATGGGACACAACGATTCGGCTACACCTTC. The gene calls are TRBV29-1 and TRBJ1-2; a possible D gene is TRBD1 (6 bases). Per germline, CDR1 SQVTM and CDR2 ANQGSEA. This CDR3 is 13 amino acids long. The V gene lost 3 bases and the J gene lost 8 bases, with 16 bases spanning the gap. Full variable domain (remainder filled in from reference TRBV29-1 and TRBJ1-2): SAVISQKPSRDICQRGTSLTIQCQVDSQVTMMFWYRQQPGQSLTLIATANQGSEATYESGFVIDKFPISRPNLTFSTLTVSNMSPEDSSIYLCSVDGTQRFGYTFGSGTRLTVV.

V usage is TRBV24-1 and J usage is TRBJ2-7, with D hard to call. Germline V lookup: CDR1 KGHDR, CDR2 SFDVKD. The CDR3 covers 13 residues. V shed 3 bases and J shed 3 bases, with 8 bases lying between them. CDR3 bases: TGTGCCACCAGTGATCCGATAGTCTACGAGCAGTACTTC. Its translation: CATSDPIVYEQYF.

This rearrangement joins TRBV27 to TRBJ1-6, with 9 nucleotides matching TRBD1. This CDR3 spans 13 amino acids. The V gene end was trimmed by 6 bases and the J gene end by 14 bases; junction bases not matched to a gene: 8. Germline V gene lookup returns CDR1 MNHEY and CDR2 SMNVEV (reference sequence). The CDR3 region has the DNA TGTGCCAGCAGGACAGGGGGTACTGGGGCCCTCCACTTT. Residues: CASRTGGTGALHF.

V is TRBV2 and J is TRBJ1-4; 8 bases are shared with TRBD1. Germline V lookup: CDR1 SNHLY, CDR2 FYNNEI. The J segment lost 6 bases and the V segment lost 2 bases, leaving 8 bases of the junction unmatched. The CDR3 sequence is 16 residues long. The CDR3, as DNA: TGTGCCAGCAGTGAAAGGACAGGGTCCAAGGATGAAAAACTGTTTTTT. It codes for CASSERTGSKDEKLFF.

The chain combines TRBV5-1 with TRBJ2-1; a weak D match, TRBD2 (5 bases). Germline CDR1 SGHRS, CDR2 YFSETQ. The CDR3 contains 12 residues. V dropped 3 bases and J dropped 15 bases, with 16 bases sitting between them. CDR3 region: CASSSGEGYPFF. CDR3 nucleotides: TGCGCCAGCAGCTCCGGGGAAGGTTACCCGTTCTTC. The full variable domain, in which reference TRBV5-1 and TRBJ2-1 provide the parts outside the CDR3, is KAGVTQTPRYLIKTRGQQVTLSCSPISGHRSVSWYQQTPGQGLQFLFEYFSETQRNKGNFPGRFSGRQFSNSRSEMNVSTLELGDSALYLCASSSGEGYPFFGPGTRLTVL.

The rearrangement links TRBV5-1 to TRBJ1-6; tentative D call: TRBD1 (6 bases). Trimming removed 2 bases from V and 9 bases from J, with 15 bases in between. Germline V CDR1 and CDR2: SGHRS, YFSETQ. This CDR3 has 15 residues. The CDR3 loop is CASSFGQGSGSPLHF. The CDR3 nucleotides read TGCGCCAGCAGCTTCGGGCAGGGGTCCGGTTCACCCCTCCACTTT.

This clone was found a few times. This rearrangement joins TRBV10-1 to TRBJ2-1; 16 bases are a match to TRBD2. Germline V gives CDR1 WNHNN, CDR2 SYGVQD (reference sequence). CDR3 length equals 19 residues. V dropped 0 bases and J dropped 0; count of bases not matched to a gene: 2. The CDR3 DNA follows: TGCGCCAGCAGTGAGTCGGGACTAGCGGGAGGGTCCTCCTACAATGAGCAGTTCTTC. Amino acid sequence: CASSESGLAGGSSYNEQFF.

V and J are TRBV7-9 and TRBJ1-1; 8 positions match TRBD1. This CDR3 contains 14 residues. CDR1 SEHNR and CDR2 FQNEAQ come from the germline V gene (reference sequence). Unmatched junction bases numbered 8, after V lost 6 bases and J lost 5 bases. For the CDR3, the DNA is TGTGCCAGCAGTCAACAGGGGGTGGGGACTGAAGCTTTCTTT. Translating it yields CASSQQGVGTEAFF. The variable domain in full, completed from reference TRBV7-9 and TRBJ1-1, reads DTGVSQNPRHKITKRGQNVTFRCDPISEHNRLYWYRQTLGQGPEFLTYFQNEAQLEKSRLLSDRFSAERPKGSFSTLEIQRTEQGDSAMYLCASSQQGVGTEAFFGQGTRLTVV.

The gene calls are TRBV9 and TRBJ1-3; no firm D call. Trimming cost V 5 bases and J 4 bases, with 16 bases left between them. In germline, CDR1 is SGDLS, CDR2 YYNGEE. This CDR3 comprises 15 residues. The CDR3 DNA reads as TGTGCCAGCAGTGATCGCTCTCGGGAGGGAAACACCATATATTTT. It codes for CASSDRSREGNTIYF. Full variable domain (outside the CDR3, taken from reference TRBV9 and TRBJ1-3): DSGVTQTPKHLITATGQRVTLRCSPRSGDLSVYWYQQSLDQGLQFLIQYYNGEERAKGNILERFSAQQFPDLHSELNLSSLELGDSALYFCASSDRSREGNTIYFGEGSWLTVV.

This sequence joins TRBV4-2 and TRBJ1-2, with D unresolved. V lost 2 bases to trimming and J lost 0 bases, with 16 bases between them. CDR1 and CDR2 from the germline V gene are LGHNA and YNFKEQ. This CDR3 is 17 amino acids long. CDR3 nucleotide sequence: TGTGCCAGCAGCCAACTAGCGCTCACCGAGGCTAACTATGGCTACACCTTC. Translating it yields CASSQLALTEANYGYTF.

The V and J genes are TRBV6-5 and TRBJ1-1; perhaps TRBD1 as D (5 bases). Trimming stripped 0 bases from V and 4 bases from J, with 12 bases between. The CDR3 covers 15 residues. The germline gives CDR1 MNHEY, CDR2 SVGAGI. The CDR3 DNA follows: TGTGCCAGCAGTTACTCTACCGGGGGAACCACTGAAGCTTTCTTT. Translated, it gives CASSYSTGGTTEAFF.

The chain uses TRBV6-5 and TRBJ1-2; D might be TRBD1 (6 bases). Trimming stripped 5 bases from V and 4 bases from J, with 14 bases between. Germline V lookup: CDR1 MNHEY, CDR2 SVGAGI. The CDR3 is 14 amino acids. CDR3 protein: CASSRQGGAYGYTF. DNA for the CDR3: TGTGCCAGCAGTCGGCAAGGGGGTGCCTATGGCTACACCTTC.

The chain employs TRBV15 and TRBJ2-1; 15 nucleotides match TRBD2. Losses at the gene ends were 1 base for V and 9 bases for J; bases not matched to a gene: 7. The CDR3 extends over 17 amino acids. Germline V lookup: CDR1 LNHNV, CDR2 YYDKDF (reference sequence). For the CDR3, the DNA is TGTGCCACCAGCAGAGTGGGGACTAGCGGGAGGTCGGGTGAGCAGTTCTTC. This codes for CATSRVGTSGRSGEQFF.

This chain uses TRBV19 with TRBJ2-3; 11 bases line up with TRBD2. After removal of 3 bases from V and 8 bases from J, the junction contained 1 base not matched to a gene. Germline loops: CDR1 LNHDA, CDR2 SQIVND (reference sequence). The CDR3 has 13 amino acids. The CDR3 coding sequence is TGTGCCAGTAGTATTGGACTAGCGGGTACGCAGTATTTT. This encodes CASSIGLAGTQYF.

The V call is TRBV27, the J call TRBJ1-2; D unresolved. CDR3 length: 14 residues. V was pared by 4 bases and J by 4 bases, with 13 bases between. Germline V gene data show CDR1 as MNHEY and CDR2 as SMNVEV (reference sequence). In nucleotides, the CDR3 is TGTGCCAGCAGTTCAGCGACGGAACCCTATGGCTACACCTTC. The encoded protein is CASSSATEPYGYTF.

The rearrangement uses TRBV2 and TRBJ1-2; 9 bases align to TRBD1. J was trimmed by 7 bases and V by 1 base; bases with no gene match: 1. Germline V lookup: CDR1 SNHLY, CDR2 FYNNEI. The length of the CDR3 is 13 residues. The DNA for the CDR3 is TGTGCCAGCAGTGAAGGGACAGGGGTTGGCTACACCTTC. Amino acid sequence: CASSEGTGVGYTF.

V is TRBV28 and J is TRBJ2-2, with TRBD2 matching over 8 bases. The CDR3 sequence is 15 residues long. V gave up 5 bases and J gave up 4 bases; unmatched junction bases: 6. The germline V gene encodes CDR1 MDHEN and CDR2 SYDVKM. For the CDR3, the DNA is TGTGCCAGCAGTCGGGGGGGCGTTGGCACCGGGGAGCTGTTTTTT. It codes for CASSRGGVGTGELFF.

The rearrangement uses TRBV2 and TRBJ1-5; D unclear. CDR1 is SNHLY, CDR2 FYNNEI, per germline. V lost 7 bases to trimming and J lost 3 bases, with 16 bases between them. CDR3 length equals 15 residues. In nucleotides, the CDR3 is TGTGCCAGCACCGGATCGACATCGGCCAATCAGCCCCAGCATTTT. This sequence encodes CASTGSTSANQPQHF. Complete variable domain (other parts from reference TRBV2 and TRBJ1-5): EPEVTQTPSHQVTQMGQEVILRCVPISNHLYFYWYRQILGQKVEFLVSFYNNEISEKSEIFDDQFSVERPDGSNFTLKIRSTKLEDSAMYFCASTGSTSANQPQHFGDGTRLSIL.

The chain carries TRBV28 and TRBJ2-2; D is perhaps TRBD1 (5 bases). The germline V gene has CDR1 MDHEN and CDR2 SYDVKM. The CDR3 loop spans 14 amino acids. Trimming took 8 bases from V and 2 from J, leaving 12 bases between them. CDR3 protein: CASSITGNTGELFF. The CDR3 region has the DNA TGTGCCAGCTCGATCACAGGCAACACCGGGGAGCTGTTTTTT.

This sequence joins TRBV19 and TRBJ2-1, with TRBD2 matching over 7 bases. Germline values: CDR1 LNHDA, CDR2 SQIVND (reference sequence). This CDR3 has 15 amino acids. Germline trimming cut 5 bases from V and 4 bases from J; bases unmatched to any gene: 8. This CDR3 is CASSWAGASYNEQFF. The CDR3 region has the DNA TGTGCCAGTAGTTGGGCGGGAGCGTCGTACAATGAGCAGTTCTTC.

The chain links TRBV10-3 to TRBJ2-1; the D gene is possibly TRBD1 (7 bases). Trimming pared 5 bases from V and 2 bases from J, leaving 10 bases between. Per germline, CDR1 ENHRY and CDR2 SYGVKD. This CDR3 has 14 residues. CDR3 coding DNA: TGTGCCATCAGTCGGGGGACAGCCTACAATGAGCAGTTCTTC. It encodes CAISRGTAYNEQFF.

The rearrangement uses TRBV6-5 and TRBJ2-3; the match to TRBD2 covers 8 bases. The J segment lost 6 bases and the V segment lost 6 bases, leaving 11 bases of the junction unmatched. The CDR3 sequence is 15 residues long. Looked up from germline, CDR1 is MNHEY and CDR2 is SVGAGI. CDR3 nucleotides: TGTGCCAGCAGGCTACCGGGACTAGGATCGGATACGCAGTATTTT. Protein product: CASRLPGLGSDTQYF.

The V gene is TRBV18, the J gene TRBJ1-4, with D uncertain. Germline loops: CDR1 KGHSH, CDR2 LQKENI. The CDR3 length is 15 residues. Trimming took off 3 bases at V and 3 bases at J, with 11 bases between the two ends. CDR3 in DNA: TGTGCCAGCTCACCCACAGCCCTGGCTAATGAAAAACTGTTTTTT. Amino acids: CASSPTALANEKLFF.

The V gene is TRBV4-1, the J gene TRBJ2-2, with a possible D match to TRBD1 (5 bases). The ends were cut back, 5 bases at V and 2 bases at J, with 15 bases in the middle. This CDR3 region has 16 residues. Germline lookup yields CDR1 MGHRA and CDR2 YSYEKL. CDR3 sequence (DNA): TGCGCCAGCAGCAAAAGGGGCCCTGACAACACCGGGGAGCTGTTTTTT. The encoded protein is CASSKRGPDNTGELFF.

The gene calls are TRBV6-5 and TRBJ1-2, with a tentative D call TRBD1 (6 bases). This CDR3 contains 14 residues. Germline CDR1 is MNHEY and CDR2 is SVGAGI. Trimming took 8 bases from V and 8 from J, leaving 21 bases between them. The chain's CDR3 is CASGGRAYLEGYTF. CDR3 in DNA: TGTGCCAGCGGGGGCAGGGCATACCTAGAGGGCTACACCTTC.

V is TRBV7-9 and J is TRBJ2-7, with a tentative D call TRBD1 (5 bases). From germline, CDR1 is SEHNR and CDR2 FQNEAQ (reference sequence). This CDR3 has 9 residues. CDR3 loop: CRGLGEQYF. In DNA, the CDR3 is TGTAGGGGTCTTGGGGAGCAGTACTTC.